In its sample, the clone carrying this T cell receptor (beta chain) was seen many times. This record comes from a study of regulatory T cells in long-lasting Graves disease. Arm-PCR with iRepertoire HTBI primers amplified the CDR3 regions for these TCR beta libraries. Via MiXCR, TCRdb re-called the multiplex PCR reads, giving one row per CDR3 protein. The sample carries some 220,000 distinct CDR3 sequences, around a fifth recorded once. Germline lookup yields CDR1 SEHNR and CDR2 FQNEAQ (reference sequence). V lost 5 bases and J 7 bases, leaving 11 bases between the germline ends. The CDR3 runs 12 residues. The time point denotes: newly diagnosed GD, antithyroid drugs for less than 3 months. Extracted RNA from PBMCs served as the source of the TCR library. These sequences were also reported in another study, on T cells in Graves' hyperthyroidism and ophthalmopathy.

V usage is TRBV7-9 and J usage is TRBJ1-1, with unresolved D. Material: peripheral blood mononuclear cells (PBMCs), obtained at new diagnosis, from a patient treated with antithyroid drugs. The TCR was taken from a woman in her 30s with Graves disease. The CDR3 is CASSIDNLEAFF. CDR3 nucleotides: TGTGCCAGCAGCATCGACAACCTTGAAGCTTTCTTT.